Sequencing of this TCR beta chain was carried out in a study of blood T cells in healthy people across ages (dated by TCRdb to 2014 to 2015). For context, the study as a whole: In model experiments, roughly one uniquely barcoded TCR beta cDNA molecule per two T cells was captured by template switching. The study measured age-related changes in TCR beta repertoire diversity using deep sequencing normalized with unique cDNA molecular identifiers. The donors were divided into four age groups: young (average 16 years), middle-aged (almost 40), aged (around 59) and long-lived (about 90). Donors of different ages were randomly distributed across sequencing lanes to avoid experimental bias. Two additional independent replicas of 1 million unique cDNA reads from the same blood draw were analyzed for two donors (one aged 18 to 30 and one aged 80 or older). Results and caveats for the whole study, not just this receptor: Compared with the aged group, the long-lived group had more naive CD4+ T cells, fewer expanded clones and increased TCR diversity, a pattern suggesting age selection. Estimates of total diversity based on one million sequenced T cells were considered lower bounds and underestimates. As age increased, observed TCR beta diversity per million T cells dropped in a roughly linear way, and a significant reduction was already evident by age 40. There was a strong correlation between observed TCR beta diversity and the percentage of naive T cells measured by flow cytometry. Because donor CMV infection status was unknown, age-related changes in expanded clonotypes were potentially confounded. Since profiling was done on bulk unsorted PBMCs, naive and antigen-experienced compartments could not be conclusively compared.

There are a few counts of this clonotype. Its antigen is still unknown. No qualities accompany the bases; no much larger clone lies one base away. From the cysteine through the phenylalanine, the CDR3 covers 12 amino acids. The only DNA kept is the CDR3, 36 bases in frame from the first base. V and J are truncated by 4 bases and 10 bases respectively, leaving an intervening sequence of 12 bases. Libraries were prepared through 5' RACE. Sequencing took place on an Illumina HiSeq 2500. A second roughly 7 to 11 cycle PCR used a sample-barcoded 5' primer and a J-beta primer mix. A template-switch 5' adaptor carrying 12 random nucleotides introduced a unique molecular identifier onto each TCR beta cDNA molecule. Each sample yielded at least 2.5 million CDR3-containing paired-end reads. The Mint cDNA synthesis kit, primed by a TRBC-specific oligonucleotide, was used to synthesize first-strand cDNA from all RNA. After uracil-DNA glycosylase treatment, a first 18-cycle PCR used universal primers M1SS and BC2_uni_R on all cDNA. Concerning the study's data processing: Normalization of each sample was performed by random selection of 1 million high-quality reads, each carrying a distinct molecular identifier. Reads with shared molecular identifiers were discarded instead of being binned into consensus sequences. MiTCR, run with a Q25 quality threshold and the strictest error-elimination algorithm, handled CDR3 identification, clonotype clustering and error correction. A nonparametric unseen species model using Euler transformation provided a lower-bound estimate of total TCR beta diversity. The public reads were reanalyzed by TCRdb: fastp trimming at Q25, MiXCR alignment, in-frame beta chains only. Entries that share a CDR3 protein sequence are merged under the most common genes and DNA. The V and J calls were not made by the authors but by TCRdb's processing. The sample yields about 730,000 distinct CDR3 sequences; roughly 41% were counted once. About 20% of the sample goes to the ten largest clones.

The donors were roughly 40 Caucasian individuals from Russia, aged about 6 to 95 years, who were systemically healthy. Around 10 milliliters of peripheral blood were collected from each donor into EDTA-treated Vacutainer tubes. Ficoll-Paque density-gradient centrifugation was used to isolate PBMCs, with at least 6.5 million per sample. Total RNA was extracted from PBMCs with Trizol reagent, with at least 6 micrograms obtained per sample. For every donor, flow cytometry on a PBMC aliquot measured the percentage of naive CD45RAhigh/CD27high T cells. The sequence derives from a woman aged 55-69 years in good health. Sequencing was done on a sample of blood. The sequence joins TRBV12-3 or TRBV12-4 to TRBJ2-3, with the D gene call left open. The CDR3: CASSSNSGAQYF. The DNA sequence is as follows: TGTGCCAGCAGTTCCAATAGTGGGGCGCAGTATTTT.